This T cell receptor (beta chain) appears in the sequencing data of a study of blood T cell repertoires in COVID-19 (dated by TCRdb to about 2020). Describing the broader study: Samples from collaborators originated in the United States, Italy and Spain and spanned both the acute and convalescent phases of COVID-19. The material from the prospective study consisted of cDNA or gDNA derived from T cells, B-cell-depleted T cells, or PBMCs. Deeply sampled blood TCRbeta repertoires from subjects exposed to, actively infected with, or recovered from COVID-19 were included in the dataset. The repertoires were released in a freely available public database meant as a resource for research on the immune response to SARS-CoV-2. Samples came from the ongoing ImmuneRACE study (first 160 participants) plus 1,254 subjects from 6 global collaborators. The sample metadata nearly always contained a de-identified subject ID, COVID-19 status, age in years and sex. HLA class I and class II types, where available, came from metadata supplied by the sample provider rather than from assay-based typing. The investigation overall reported the following: How much clinical and demographic metadata was included differed by source and by participant, and the metadata was provided uncurated.

TCRbeta CDR3 regions were amplified from genomic DNA using the immunoSEQ Assay, a bias-controlled multiplex PCR. In the authors' own workflow: Within the assay, amplification of reference gene primers was used to estimate how many nucleated cells each sample contained. To quantify the absolute abundance of each unique TCRbeta CDR3 rearrangement, sequence reads were collapsed and filtered. For each sample, productive Simpson clonality was calculated as the square root of Simpson's diversity index across productive rearrangements. TCRdb mirrors the immuneACCESS table, restricted to in-frame sequences. Some clones are absent from its copies; in checked studies, under half trace to an unresolved V gene, and the reason for the others is unknown. From that table come the V and J calls and clone size; the DNA was used to work out D and trimming. The sample yields some 140,000 clones; less than 80% were counted once. Together, the top ten hold about 3.6% of the sample.

Details on this clone: Its specific antigen is unknown. No base-level quality is on record; no much larger clone is a single base apart.

The collaborating institutions used their own protocols to collect whole blood in K2EDTA tubes. Collaborator samples were shipped for TCRbeta analysis as frozen whole blood, isolated PBMCs, or DNA extracted from either sample type. There are 13 amino acids in the CDR3, from cysteine to phenylalanine inclusive. This entry keeps only the CDR3 DNA: 39 bases, framed from base 1. The junction shows trimming of 6 bases on V and 10 bases on J, and the gene matches do not reach 6 bases of it. From the germline V gene (reference sequence), CDR1 is LNHDA and CDR2 is SQIVND. The TCR was taken from a man between 60 and 75 years old with acute or convalescent COVID-19. Recombination joined TRBV19 with TRBJ2-4; 10 junctional bases match TRBD1. The sequencing input was peripheral blood. CDR3 reads: CASSPGQGIIQYF. The DNA sequence reads TGTGCCAGTAGCCCGGGACAGGGGATAATTCAGTACTTC.